This T cell receptor beta chain was observed in a study of neurological immune-mediated disorders. TCRdb reprocessed the 5' RACE reads with MiXCR, giving one entry per CDR3 protein. The profile shows some 26,000 distinct CDR3 sequences, about 7% of them singletons. Germline V gives CDR1 DFQATT, CDR2 SNEGSKA (reference sequence). V lost 0 bases, J lost 4 bases, and 10 bases lay in between. This CDR3 has 14 amino acids. This clonotype was counted ten times or more. Material for sequencing was PBMCs. This clonotype was sampled from a woman aged 50 to 60 in good health. The chain is built from TRBV20-1 and TRBJ1-5, with D perhaps TRBD1 (5 bases). The CDR3 nucleotides read TGCAGTGCTAGAGACAGCCGGGGGAATCAGCCCCAGCATTTT. Residues: CSARDSRGNQPQHF.